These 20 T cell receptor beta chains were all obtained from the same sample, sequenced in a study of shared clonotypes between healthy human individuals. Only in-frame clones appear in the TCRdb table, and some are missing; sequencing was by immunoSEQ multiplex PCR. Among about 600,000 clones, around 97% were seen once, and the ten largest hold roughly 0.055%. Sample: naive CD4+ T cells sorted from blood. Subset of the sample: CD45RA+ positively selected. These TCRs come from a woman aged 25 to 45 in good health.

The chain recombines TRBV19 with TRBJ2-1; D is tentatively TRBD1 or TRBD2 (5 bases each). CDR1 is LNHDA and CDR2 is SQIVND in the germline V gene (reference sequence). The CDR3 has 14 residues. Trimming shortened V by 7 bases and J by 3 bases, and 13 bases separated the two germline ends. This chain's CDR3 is CASTRGSSYNEQFF. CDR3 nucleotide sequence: TGTGCCAGTACCCGGGGCAGCAGCTACAATGAGCAGTTCTTC.

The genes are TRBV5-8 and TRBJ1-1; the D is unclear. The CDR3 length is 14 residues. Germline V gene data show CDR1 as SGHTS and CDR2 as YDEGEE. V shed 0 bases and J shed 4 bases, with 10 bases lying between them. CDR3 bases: TGTGCCAGCAGCTTGGTGGAAATGGGCACTGAAGCTTTCTTT. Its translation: CASSLVEMGTEAFF. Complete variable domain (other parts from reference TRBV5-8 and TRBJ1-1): EAGVTQSPTHLIKTRGQQATLRCSPISGHTSVYWYQQALGLGLQFLLWYDEGEERNRGNFPPRFSGRQFPNYSSELNVNALELEDSALYLCASSLVEMGTEAFFGQGTRLTVV.

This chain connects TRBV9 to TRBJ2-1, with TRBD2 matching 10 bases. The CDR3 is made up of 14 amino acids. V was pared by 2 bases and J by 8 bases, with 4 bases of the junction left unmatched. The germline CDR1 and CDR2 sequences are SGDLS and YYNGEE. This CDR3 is CASSVVAGGHEQFF. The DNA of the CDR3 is TGTGCCAGCAGCGTGGTAGCGGGAGGACATGAGCAGTTCTTC.

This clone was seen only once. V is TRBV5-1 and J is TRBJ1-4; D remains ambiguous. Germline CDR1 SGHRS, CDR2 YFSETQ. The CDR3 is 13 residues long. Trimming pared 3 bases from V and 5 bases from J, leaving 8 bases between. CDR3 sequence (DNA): TGCGCCAGCAGCTCCCCGGGGAATGAAAAACTGTTTTTT. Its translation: CASSSPGNEKLFF.

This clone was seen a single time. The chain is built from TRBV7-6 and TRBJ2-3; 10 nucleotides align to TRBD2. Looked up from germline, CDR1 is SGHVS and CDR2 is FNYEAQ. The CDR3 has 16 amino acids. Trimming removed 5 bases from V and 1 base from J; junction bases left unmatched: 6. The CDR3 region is CASSASGGVGTDTQYF. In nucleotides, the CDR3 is TGTGCCAGCAGCGCTAGCGGGGGCGTGGGCACAGATACGCAGTATTTT.

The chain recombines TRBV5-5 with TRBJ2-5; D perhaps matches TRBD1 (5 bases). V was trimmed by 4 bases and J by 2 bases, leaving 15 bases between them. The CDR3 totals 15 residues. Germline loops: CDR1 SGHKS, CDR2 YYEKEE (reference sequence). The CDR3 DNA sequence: TGTGCCAGCAGCACAGGTCCTACCTTACAAGAGACCCAGTACTTC. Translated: CASSTGPTLQETQYF.

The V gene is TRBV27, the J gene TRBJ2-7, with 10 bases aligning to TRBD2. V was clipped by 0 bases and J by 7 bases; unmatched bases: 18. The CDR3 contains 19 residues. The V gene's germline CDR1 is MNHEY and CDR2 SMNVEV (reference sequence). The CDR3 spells CASSLSRRVAGGSLGEQYF. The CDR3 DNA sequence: TGTGCCAGCAGTTTATCACGGAGGGTAGCGGGAGGATCATTGGGAGAGCAGTACTTC.

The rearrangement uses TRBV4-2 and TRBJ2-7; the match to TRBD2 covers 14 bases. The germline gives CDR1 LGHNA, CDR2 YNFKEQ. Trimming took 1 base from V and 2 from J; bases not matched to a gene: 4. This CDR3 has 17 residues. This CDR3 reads CASSQGLAGGPPYEQYF. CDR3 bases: TGTGCCAGCAGCCAAGGACTAGCGGGAGGGCCTCCCTACGAGCAGTACTTC.

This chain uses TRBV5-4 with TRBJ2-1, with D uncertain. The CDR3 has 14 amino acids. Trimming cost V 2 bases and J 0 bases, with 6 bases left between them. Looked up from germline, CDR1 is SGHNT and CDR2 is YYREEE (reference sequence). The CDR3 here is CASSLWGSYNEQFF. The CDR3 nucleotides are TGTGCCAGCAGCTTATGGGGCTCCTACAATGAGCAGTTCTTC.

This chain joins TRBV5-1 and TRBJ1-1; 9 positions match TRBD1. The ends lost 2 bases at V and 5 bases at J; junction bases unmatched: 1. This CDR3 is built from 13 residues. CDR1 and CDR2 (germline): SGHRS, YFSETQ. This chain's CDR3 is CASSFGQGTEAFF. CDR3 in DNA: TGCGCCAGCAGCTTTGGACAGGGGACTGAAGCTTTCTTT. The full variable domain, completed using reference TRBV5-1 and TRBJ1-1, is KAGVTQTPRYLIKTRGQQVTLSCSPISGHRSVSWYQQTPGQGLQFLFEYFSETQRNKGNFPGRFSGRQFSNSRSEMNVSTLELGDSALYLCASSFGQGTEAFFGQGTRLTVV.

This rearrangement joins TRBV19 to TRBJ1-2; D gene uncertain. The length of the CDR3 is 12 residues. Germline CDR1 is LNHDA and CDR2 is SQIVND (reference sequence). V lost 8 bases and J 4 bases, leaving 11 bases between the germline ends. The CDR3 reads CASSQEIYGYTF. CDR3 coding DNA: TGTGCCAGTTCCCAGGAGATCTATGGCTACACCTTC. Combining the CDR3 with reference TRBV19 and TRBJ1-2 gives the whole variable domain DGGITQSPKYLFRKEGQNVTLSCEQNLNHDAMYWYRQDPGQGLRLIYYSQIVNDFQKGDIAEGYSVSREKKESFPLTVTSAQKNPTAFYLCASSQEIYGYTFGSGTRLTVV.

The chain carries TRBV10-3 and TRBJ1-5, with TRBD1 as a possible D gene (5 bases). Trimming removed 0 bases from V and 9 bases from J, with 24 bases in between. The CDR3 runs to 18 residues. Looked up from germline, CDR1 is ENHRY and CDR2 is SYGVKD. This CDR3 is CAISESYSMQGPYSPQHF. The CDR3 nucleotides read TGTGCCATCAGTGAGTCTTACAGTATGCAGGGACCTTATTCGCCCCAGCATTTT.

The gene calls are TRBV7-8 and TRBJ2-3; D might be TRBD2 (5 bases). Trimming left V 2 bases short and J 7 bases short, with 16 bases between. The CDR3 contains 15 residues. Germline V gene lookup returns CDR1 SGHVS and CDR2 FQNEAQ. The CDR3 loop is CASSLFKGELNTQYF. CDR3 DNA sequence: TGTGCCAGCAGCTTATTTAAGGGAGAGTTGAATACGCAGTATTTT.

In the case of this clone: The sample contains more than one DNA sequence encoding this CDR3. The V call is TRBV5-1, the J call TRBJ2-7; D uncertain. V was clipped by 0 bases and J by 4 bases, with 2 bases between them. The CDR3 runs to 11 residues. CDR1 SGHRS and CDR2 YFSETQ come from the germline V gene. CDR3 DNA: TGCGCCAGCAGCTTGGATTACGAGCAGTACTTC. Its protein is CASSLDYEQYF.

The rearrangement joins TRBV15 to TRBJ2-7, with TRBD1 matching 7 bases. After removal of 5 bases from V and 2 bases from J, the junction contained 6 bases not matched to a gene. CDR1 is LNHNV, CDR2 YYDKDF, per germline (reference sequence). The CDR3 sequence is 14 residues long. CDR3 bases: TGTGCCACCAGCGTGGACAGGTCAACCTACGAGCAGTACTTC. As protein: CATSVDRSTYEQYF. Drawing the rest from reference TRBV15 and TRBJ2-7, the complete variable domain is DAMVIQNPRYQVTQFGKPVTLSCSQTLNHNVMYWYQQKSSQAPKLLFHYYDKDFNNEADTPDNFQSRRPNTSFCFLDIRSPGLGDTAMYLCATSVDRSTYEQYFGPGTRLTVT.

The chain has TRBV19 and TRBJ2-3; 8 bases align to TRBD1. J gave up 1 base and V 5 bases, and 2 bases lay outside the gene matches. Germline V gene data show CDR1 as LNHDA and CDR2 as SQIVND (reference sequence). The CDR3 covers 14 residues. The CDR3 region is CASSSGQGTDTQYF. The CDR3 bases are TGTGCCAGTAGTTCGGGACAGGGCACAGATACGCAGTATTTT.

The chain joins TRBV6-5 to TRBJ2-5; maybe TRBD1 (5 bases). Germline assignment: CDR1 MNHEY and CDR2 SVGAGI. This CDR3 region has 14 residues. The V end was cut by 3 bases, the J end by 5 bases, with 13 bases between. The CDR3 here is CASSYEGVSETQYF. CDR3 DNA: TGTGCCAGCAGTTATGAAGGGGTTTCGGAGACCCAGTACTTC.

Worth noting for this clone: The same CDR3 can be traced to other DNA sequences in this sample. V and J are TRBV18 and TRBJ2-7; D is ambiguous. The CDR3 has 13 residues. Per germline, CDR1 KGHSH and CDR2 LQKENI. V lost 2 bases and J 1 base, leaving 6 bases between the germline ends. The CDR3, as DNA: TGTGCCAGCTCACCAACGTCGTCCTACGAGCAGTACTTC. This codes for CASSPTSSYEQYF.

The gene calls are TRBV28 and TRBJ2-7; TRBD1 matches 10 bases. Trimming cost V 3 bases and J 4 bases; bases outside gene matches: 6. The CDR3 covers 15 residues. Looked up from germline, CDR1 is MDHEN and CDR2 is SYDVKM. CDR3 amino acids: CASSLYPGQGYEQYF. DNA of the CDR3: TGTGCCAGCAGTTTGTATCCGGGACAGGGGTACGAGCAGTACTTC.

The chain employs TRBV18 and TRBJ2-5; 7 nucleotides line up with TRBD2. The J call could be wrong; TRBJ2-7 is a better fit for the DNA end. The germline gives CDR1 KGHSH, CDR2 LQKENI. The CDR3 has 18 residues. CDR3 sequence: CASSPMSPKAGRTYEQYF. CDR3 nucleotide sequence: TGTGCCAGCTCACCAATGTCCCCTAAAGCGGGACGAACATACGAGCAGTACTTC.